This is a list of T cell receptor beta chains from one sample in a study of blood T cell repertoires in COVID-19. The data were produced by immunoSEQ multiplex PCR, yet TCRdb's version contains in-frame clones alone and is incomplete. This sample has over 250,000 clones, with 89% found just once. What was sequenced was PBMCs or T cells enriched from blood (not recorded which). The receptors were sampled from a woman aged 55-75 years who had recovered from COVID-19. Each CDR3 is given with its conserved first and last residue. A D gene is named only where the DNA matches it firmly. Only some rows state a clone size, as once, few, many or a class for expanded clones.

d_call	j_call	v_call	clone_size	cdr3_aa	cdr3_nt
.	TRBJ1-2	TRBV21-1	.	CASSQGLDHGYTF	TGTGCCAGCAGCCAGGGACTGGATCATGGCTACACCTTC
TRBD2	TRBJ2-1	TRBV7-2	few	CASSLASGGVNEQFF	TGTGCCAGCAGCTTAGCCAGCGGGGGGGTCAATGAGCAGTTCTTC
.	TRBJ2-5	TRBV6-1	.	CASSEGYTGETQYF	TGTGCCAGCAGTGAAGGCTACACGGGGGAGACCCAGTACTTC
TRBD1	TRBJ1-2	TRBV20-1	.	CSASKTGVAGYTF	TGCAGTGCTAGTAAAACAGGGGTCGCGGGCTACACCTTC
.	TRBJ1-4	TRBV28	.	CASRQRAREIMKKLFF	TGTGCCAGCAGACAACGTGCCCGGGAAATAATGAAAAAACTGTTTTTT
.	TRBJ1-5	TRBV6-5	.	CASQRDSNQPQHF	TGTGCCAGTCAGAGGGATAGCAATCAGCCCCAGCATTTT
.	TRBJ2-5	TRBV19	.	CASSMGLGAEETQYF	TGTGCCAGTAGTATGGGGTTGGGGGCGGAGGAGACCCAGTACTTC
TRBD2	TRBJ2-3	TRBV6-5	.	CASSYGLAGGSDTQYF	TGTGCCAGCAGTTACGGGCTAGCGGGGGGTTCAGATACGCAGTATTTT
TRBD2	TRBJ2-5	TRBV11-2	.	CASSLLAGGPGETQYF	TGTGCCAGCAGCTTACTAGCGGGAGGGCCGGGAGAGACCCAGTACTTC
.	TRBJ2-5	TRBV19	.	CASSIVGAQRETQYF	TGTGCCAGTAGTATAGTGGGGGCCCAGAGGGAGACCCAGTACTTC
TRBD2	TRBJ2-5	TRBV7-2	few	CASSYSSGGETQYF	TGTGCCAGCAGCTATTCTAGCGGGGGAGAGACCCAGTACTTC
.	TRBJ2-3	TRBV3-1/TRBV3-2	once	CASSQIRGDTQYF	TGTGCCAGCAGCCAAATCAGAGGAGATACGCAGTATTTT
TRBD2	TRBJ2-5	TRBV9	.	CASSVGASGRVRETQYF	TGTGCCAGCAGCGTAGGGGCTAGCGGGAGGGTTCGGGAGACCCAGTACTTC
TRBD1	TRBJ2-2	TRBV24-1	.	CATAAGGAGTGELFF	TGTGCCACAGCGGCAGGGGGCGCGGGCACCGGGGAGCTGTTTTTT
TRBD2	TRBJ2-3	TRBV4-2	.	CASSPLSGGGTDTQYF	TGTGCCAGCAGCCCACTAAGCGGGGGGGGCACAGATACGCAGTATTTT
.	TRBJ1-2	TRBV18	.	CASSPRRDVEGYTF	TGTGCCAGCTCACCACGGAGGGATGTGGAAGGCTACACCTTC
TRBD1	TRBJ2-1	TRBV6-5	.	CASTLRDRGMNEQFF	TGTGCCAGCACCTTGCGGGACAGGGGGATGAATGAGCAGTTCTTC
TRBD2	TRBJ2-3	TRBV5-1	.	CASSRRTSGSFRDTQYF	TGCGCCAGCAGCAGAAGGACTAGCGGGAGCTTTAGAGATACGCAGTATTTT
TRBD2	TRBJ2-1	TRBV11-3	.	CASSQLAGVSEQFF	TGTGCCAGCAGCCAACTAGCGGGAGTGAGTGAGCAGTTCTTC
.	TRBJ1-6	TRBV5-1	.	CASSTTGGLESPLHF	TGCGCCAGCAGCACCACTGGGGGGTTGGAATCACCCCTCCACTTT
.	TRBJ2-3	TRBV11-2	.	CASSLGGSPSDTDTQYF	TGTGCCAGCAGCTTAGGTGGCAGCCCCAGCGACACAGATACGCAGTATTTT
.	TRBJ1-2	TRBV7-8	.	CASSLRQWYGYTF	TGTGCCAGCAGCTTAAGACAGTGGTATGGCTACACCTTC
.	TRBJ1-1	TRBV18	.	CASSQGVDTEAFF	TGTGCCAGCTCCCAGGGCGTGGACACTGAAGCTTTCTTT
TRBD2	TRBJ2-7	TRBV4-1	.	CASSHGRDEQYF	TGCGCCAGCAGCCACGGGAGGGACGAGCAGTACTTC
.	TRBJ1-1	TRBV12-3/TRBV12-4	.	CASSSQTEAFF	TGTGCCAGCAGTTCACAGACTGAAGCTTTCTTT
.	TRBJ1-1	TRBV5-1	.	CASSYNRAVNTEAFF	TGCGCCAGCAGTTATAACAGGGCCGTGAACACTGAAGCTTTCTTT
TRBD1	TRBJ1-1	TRBV2	.	CASRGQENTEAFF	TGTGCCAGCAGGGGACAGGAGAACACTGAAGCTTTCTTT
TRBD1	TRBJ1-3	TRBV5-1	.	CASSAIQGSGNTIYF	TGCGCCAGCAGCGCCATACAGGGGTCTGGAAACACCATATATTTT
.	TRBJ2-1	TRBV14	.	CASSQLGRGYNEQFF	TGTGCCAGCAGCCAACTGGGGAGGGGGTACAATGAGCAGTTCTTC
.	TRBJ2-1	TRBV7-3	.	CASSLIGVNEQFF	TGTGCCAGCAGCTTAATCGGAGTTAATGAGCAGTTCTTC
TRBD1	TRBJ2-2	TRBV5-1	few	CASSIGTEQGGELFF	TGCGCCAGCAGCATTGGGACAGAACAGGGCGGGGAGCTGTTTTTT
.	TRBJ2-5	TRBV18	.	CASSPALEETQYF	TGTGCCAGCTCACCAGCTCTCGAGGAGACCCAGTACTTC
.	TRBJ2-2	TRBV13	.	CASSLGFSRELFF	TGTGCCAGCAGCTTAGGTTTCTCCCGGGAGCTGTTTTTT
.	TRBJ1-6	TRBV14	.	CASSQEYRDTINSPLHF	TGTGCCAGCAGCCAAGAATACCGGGACACCATAAATTCACCCCTCCACTTT
.	TRBJ2-2	TRBV7-8	.	CASSLAGGGTGELFF	TGTGCCAGCAGCTTAGCAGGGGGAGGGACCGGGGAGCTGTTTTTT
.	TRBJ2-3	TRBV5-1	.	CASNFGPSTDTQYF	TGCGCCAGCAACTTTGGGCCGAGCACAGATACGCAGTATTTT
.	TRBJ1-2	TRBV5-1	.	CASSLTPGSNYGYTF	TGCGCCAGCAGCTTGACTCCGGGATCTAACTATGGCTACACCTTC
.	TRBJ2-1	TRBV24-1	.	CATSDLRGGEQFF	TGTGCCACCAGTGATTTGAGGGGTGGTGAGCAGTTCTTC
TRBD2	TRBJ2-1	TRBV28	.	CASSLTSGANEQFF	TGTGCCAGCAGTTTAACTAGCGGAGCCAATGAGCAGTTCTTC
TRBD2	TRBJ2-7	TRBV5-1	.	CASSGGLAGNEQYF	TGCGCCAGCAGTGGGGGACTAGCGGGCAACGAGCAGTACTTC
TRBD1	TRBJ2-2	TRBV5-1	.	CASRKTTGDYTGELFF	TGCGCCAGCAGGAAGACTACAGGGGATTACACCGGGGAGCTGTTTTTT
.	TRBJ1-4	TRBV4-1	.	CASSKQDGNEKLFF	TGCGCCAGCAGCAAACAGGATGGGAATGAAAAACTGTTTTTT
TRBD1	TRBJ2-1	TRBV5-1	.	CASSTGQFGDEQFF	TGCGCCAGCAGCACGGGACAGTTTGGAGATGAGCAGTTCTTC
TRBD1	TRBJ2-2	TRBV29-1	.	CSAQGQYTGELFF	TGCAGCGCCCAGGGACAGTACACCGGGGAGCTGTTTTTT
TRBD1	TRBJ2-7	TRBV28	.	CASSSGQGIFYEQYF	TGTGCCAGCAGTTCCGGACAGGGCATATTCTACGAGCAGTACTTC
.	TRBJ1-2	TRBV2	few	CASSEQGLDNYGYTF	TGTGCCAGCAGTGAACAGGGACTCGATAACTATGGCTACACCTTC
TRBD2	TRBJ2-1	TRBV29-1	.	CSVGRVGKNEQFF	TGCAGCGTAGGGAGGGTCGGGAAGAATGAGCAGTTCTTC
.	TRBJ2-2	TRBV19	.	CASRDRDDELFF	TGTGCCAGTCGAGACAGAGATGACGAGCTGTTTTTT
TRBD1	TRBJ1-2	TRBV3-1/TRBV3-2	.	CASSRSGTGSGYGYTF	TGTGCCAGCAGCCGCTCCGGGACAGGGTCCGGCTATGGCTACACCTTC
.	TRBJ1-2	TRBV28	.	CASSGGPSNYGYTF	TGTGCCAGCAGTGGAGGCCCTTCTAACTATGGCTACACCTTC
.	TRBJ1-3	TRBV9	once	CASSPEGRGGNTIYF	TGTGCCAGCAGCCCAGAGGGGAGGGGCGGAAACACCATATATTTT